This is a list of T cell receptor beta chains from one sample in a study of T cell responses to AZD1222 COVID-19 vaccine. TCRdb's table, derived via immunoSEQ multiplex PCR, lists solely in-frame clones and lacks some. This sample carries under 150,000 clones, about 93% of them seen once, and the ten largest clones take around 5%. The source was peripheral blood, collected on day 0 of AZD1222 vaccination. The receptors shown here come from an adult in good health. Each CDR3 is given with its conserved first and last residue. D genes are given only for firm matches. Expanded clones are given a class, and other clones once, few, many or no size at all.

V	J	size	D	CDR3	DNA
TRBV29-1	TRBJ1-1	NA	NA	CSVEWQDNLNTEAFF	TGCAGCGTTGAGTGGCAGGACAACTTGAACACTGAAGCTTTCTTT
TRBV3-1/TRBV3-2	TRBJ2-5	NA	TRBD2	CASSQDYLPGLAGGETQYF	TGTGCCAGCAGCCAAGATTACCTTCCGGGACTAGCAGGAGGGGAGACCCAGTACTTC
TRBV27	TRBJ2-2	NA	NA	CASSPELGPGELFF	TGTGCCAGCAGCCCGGAATTGGGGCCCGGGGAGCTGTTTTTT
TRBV6-5	TRBJ2-7	NA	NA	CASSFDGHYEQYF	TGTGCCAGCAGTTTCGACGGACACTACGAGCAGTACTTC
TRBV5-1	TRBJ2-5	NA	NA	CASSLDQETQYF	TGCGCCAGCAGCTTGGACCAAGAGACCCAGTACTTC
TRBV5-1	TRBJ2-7	once	NA	CASSLAGDWGEQYF	TGCGCCAGCAGCTTAGCAGGGGACTGGGGCGAGCAGTACTTC
TRBV15	TRBJ2-2	NA	TRBD2	CATSKAGGDTGELFF	TGTGCCACCAGCAAGGCGGGAGGGGACACCGGGGAGCTGTTTTTT
TRBV5-1	TRBJ1-1	once	NA	CASSLGPSELNFF	TGCGCCAGCAGCCTCGGCCCTTCAGAACTCAATTTCTTT
TRBV18	TRBJ2-7	NA	NA	CASSPPRPPYEQYF	TGTGCCAGCTCACCGCCTAGACCGCCCTACGAGCAGTACTTC
TRBV14	TRBJ1-6	few	NA	CASSQDRRRLNSPLHF	TGTGCCAGCAGCCAAGATAGGAGACGGTTGAATTCACCCCTCCACTTT
TRBV19	TRBJ2-2	NA	TRBD2	CASGLAGMNTGELFF	TGTGCCAGCGGACTAGCGGGGATGAACACCGGGGAGCTGTTTTTT
TRBV30	TRBJ1-1	NA	NA	CACYRDTEAFF	TGTGCCTGCTACAGGGACACTGAAGCTTTCTTT
TRBV12-5	TRBJ2-1	NA	TRBD2	CASGLVLWREFYNEQFF	TGTGCTAGTGGTTTGGTACTATGGCGGGAGTTCTACAATGAGCAGTTCTTC
TRBV11-2	TRBJ2-3	NA	TRBD2	CASSFGPLAGGTDTQYF	TGTGCCAGCAGCTTTGGCCCTCTAGCGGGGGGCACGGATACGCAGTATTTT
TRBV10-1	TRBJ2-7	NA	NA	CASSESSRSEQYF	TGCGCCAGCAGTGAGTCATCACGGTCCGAGCAGTACTTC
TRBV2	TRBJ1-2	NA	TRBD1	CASSRTGSYTF	TGTGCCAGCAGTCGGACAGGCAGCTACACCTTC
TRBV12-5	TRBJ1-1	NA	TRBD1	CASGLPRAGGSEAFF	TGTGCTAGTGGTTTACCAAGAGCAGGGGGTAGTGAAGCTTTCTTT
TRBV5-1	TRBJ2-7	NA	NA	CASSLERFDEQYF	TGCGCCAGCAGCCTGGAACGATTCGACGAGCAGTACTTC
TRBV27	TRBJ2-1	NA	TRBD2	CASSTLAGVDEQFF	TGTGCCAGCAGTACTTTAGCGGGAGTTGATGAGCAGTTCTTC
TRBV21-1	TRBJ1-5	NA	NA	CASSKFGDRDVQPQHF	TGTGCCAGCAGCAAATTCGGAGACAGGGACGTTCAGCCCCAGCATTTT
TRBV7-6	TRBJ2-7	NA	TRBD1	CASSLRQGGEQYF	TGTGCCAGCAGCTTACGACAGGGGGGCGAGCAGTACTTC
TRBV5-8	TRBJ1-5	NA	NA	CASSLEGKLVRHF	TGTGCCAGCAGCTTGGAGGGGAAACTGGTTCGGCATTTT
TRBV27	TRBJ1-6	NA	NA	CASRKTGSPLHF	TGTGCCAGCAGGAAGACAGGTTCACCCCTCCACTTT
TRBV7-6	TRBJ2-7	NA	TRBD1	CASSSTGAGIYEQYF	TGTGCCAGCAGCAGTACAGGGGCCGGGATCTACGAGCAGTACTTC
TRBV10-3	TRBJ1-3	NA	TRBD1	CAIRDSSGNTIYF	TGTGCCATCCGGGACAGCAGTGGAAACACCATATATTTT
TRBV10-3	TRBJ1-3	NA	TRBD1	CAIRGQGSPGNTIYF	TGTGCCATCAGGGGACAGGGATCGCCTGGAAACACCATATATTTT
TRBV3-1/TRBV3-2	TRBJ1-5	once	TRBD1	CASSPSDRGSQPQHF	TGTGCCAGCAGCCCCTCCGACAGGGGGAGTCAGCCCCAGCATTTT
TRBV12-3/TRBV12-4	TRBJ2-1	once	NA	CASSFRDNNEQFF	TGTGCCAGCAGCTTCAGGGATAACAATGAGCAGTTCTTC
TRBV27	TRBJ2-3	NA	NA	CASSLWQARTDTQYF	TGTGCCAGCAGTTTATGGCAGGCCAGGACAGATACGCAGTATTTT
TRBV7-6	TRBJ2-7	NA	TRBD1	CASSLAAGTGSYEQYF	TGTGCCAGCAGCTTAGCCGCGGGGACAGGGTCCTACGAGCAGTACTTC
TRBV4-3	TRBJ2-1	NA	NA	CASSQEGGNEQFF	TGCGCCAGCAGCCAAGAAGGGGGGAATGAGCAGTTCTTC
TRBV28	TRBJ1-1	once	TRBD1	CASREGGRNTEAFF	TGTGCCAGCAGGGAAGGGGGCCGGAACACTGAAGCTTTCTTT
TRBV9	TRBJ2-7	NA	NA	CASSVGVGGYEQYF	TGTGCCAGCAGCGTAGGAGTAGGCGGATACGAGCAGTACTTC
TRBV7-2	TRBJ1-6	NA	TRBD1	CASSVETGVMLTLHF	TGTGCCAGCAGCGTAGAGACAGGGGTAATGTTGACCCTCCACTTT
TRBV5-1	TRBJ1-1	NA	NA	CASSWGGRDTEAFF	TGCGCCAGCAGCTGGGGGGGCCGGGACACTGAAGCTTTCTTT
TRBV5-5	TRBJ2-7	NA	NA	CASIRTDTYEQYF	TGTGCCAGCATTCGGACAGATACTTACGAGCAGTACTTC
TRBV7-2	TRBJ2-5	once	NA	CASSLVGGRETQYF	TGTGCCAGCAGCTTAGTGGGGGGTAGGGAGACCCAGTACTTC
TRBV7-2	TRBJ2-7	NA	TRBD2	CASSPWASGDYEQYF	TGTGCCAGCAGCCCATGGGCTAGCGGCGACTACGAGCAGTACTTC
TRBV18	TRBJ1-1	NA	NA	CASSLQGNTEAFF	TGTGCCAGCTCACTTCAGGGGAACACTGAAGCTTTCTTT
TRBV12-3/TRBV12-4	TRBJ1-3	NA	NA	CASGGLSGSTIYF	TGTGCCAGCGGCGGACTAAGCGGAAGCACCATATATTTT
TRBV7-2	TRBJ1-6	NA	NA	CASSLRPGINSPLHF	TGTGCCAGCAGCTTACGGCCAGGGATAAATTCACCCCTCCACTTT